The clone carrying this TCR beta chain came up many times. Its cognate antigen is unknown. This entry belongs to a study of regulatory T cells in long-lasting Graves disease. Study-level findings and limits: TRBV28, TRBJ1-2 and TRBJ2-5 were segments that persistent disease favored.

To make TCR beta libraries, researchers used iRepertoire HTBI primers and Arm-PCR of CDR3 regions. TCRdb re-called the multiplex PCR reads with MiXCR, one entry per CDR3 protein. The sample contains about 290,000 distinct CDR3 sequences, around a fifth of which appear only once. Germline V CDR1 and CDR2: MNHNS, SASEGT. This CDR3 is built from 16 residues. Trimming removed 7 bases at V and 0 bases at J, with 16 bases between. Time point indicated: persistent/refractory GD, antithyroid drugs over 5 years with positive TRAb. From RNA extracted from PBMCs, the TCR library was made. This rearrangement joins TRBV6-1 to TRBJ1-5, with D perhaps TRBD1 (5 bases). The receptor's source is a female donor with Graves disease. Sequenced material: peripheral blood mononuclear cells (PBMCs), taken when the disease was refractory, from a patient treated with antithyroid drugs. CDR3 in DNA: TGTGCCAGCATGAACCCCGGGACCGATAGCAATCAGCCCCAGCATTTT. It codes for CASMNPGTDSNQPQHF.